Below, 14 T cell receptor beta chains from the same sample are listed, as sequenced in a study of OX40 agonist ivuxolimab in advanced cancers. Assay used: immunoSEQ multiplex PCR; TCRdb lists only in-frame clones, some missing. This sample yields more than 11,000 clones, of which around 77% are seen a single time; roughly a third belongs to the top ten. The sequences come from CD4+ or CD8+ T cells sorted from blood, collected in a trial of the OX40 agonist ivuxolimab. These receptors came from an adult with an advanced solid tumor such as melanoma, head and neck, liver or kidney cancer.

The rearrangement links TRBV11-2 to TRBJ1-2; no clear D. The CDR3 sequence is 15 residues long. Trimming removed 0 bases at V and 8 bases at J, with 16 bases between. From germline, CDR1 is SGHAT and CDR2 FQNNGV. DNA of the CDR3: TGTGCCAGCAGCTTAGATCCGTCGCCGGGGTGGGGCTACACCTTC. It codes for CASSLDPSPGWGYTF. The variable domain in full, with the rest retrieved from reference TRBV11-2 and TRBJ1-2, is EAGVAQSPRYKIIEKRQSVAFWCNPISGHATLYWYQQILGQGPKLLIQFQNNGVVDDSQLPKDRFSAERLKGVDSTLKIQPAKLEDSAVYLCASSLDPSPGWGYTFGSGTRLTVV.

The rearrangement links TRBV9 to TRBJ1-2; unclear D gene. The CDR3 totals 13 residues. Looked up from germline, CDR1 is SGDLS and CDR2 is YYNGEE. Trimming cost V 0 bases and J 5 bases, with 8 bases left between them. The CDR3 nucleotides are TGTGCCAGCAGCGTAGGGCAGGATTATGGCTACACCTTC. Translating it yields CASSVGQDYGYTF. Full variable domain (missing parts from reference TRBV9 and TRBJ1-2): DSGVTQTPKHLITATGQRVTLRCSPRSGDLSVYWYQQSLDQGLQFLIQYYNGEERAKGNILERFSAQQFPDLHSELNLSSLELGDSALYFCASSVGQDYGYTFGSGTRLTVV.

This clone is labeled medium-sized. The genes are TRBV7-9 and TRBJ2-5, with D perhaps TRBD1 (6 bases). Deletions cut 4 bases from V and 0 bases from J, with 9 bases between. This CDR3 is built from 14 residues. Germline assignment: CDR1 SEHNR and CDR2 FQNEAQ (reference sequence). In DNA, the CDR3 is TGTGCCAGCAGCTCGTGGACAGACCAAGAGACCCAGTACTTC. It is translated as CASSSWTDQETQYF.

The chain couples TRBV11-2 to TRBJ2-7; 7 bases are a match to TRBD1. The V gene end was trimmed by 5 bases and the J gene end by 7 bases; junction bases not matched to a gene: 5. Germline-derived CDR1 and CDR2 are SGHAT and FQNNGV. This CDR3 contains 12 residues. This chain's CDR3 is CASSAQGIEQYF. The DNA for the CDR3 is TGTGCCAGCAGCGCACAGGGGATTGAGCAGTACTTC. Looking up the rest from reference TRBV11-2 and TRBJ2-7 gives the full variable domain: EAGVAQSPRYKIIEKRQSVAFWCNPISGHATLYWYQQILGQGPKLLIQFQNNGVVDDSQLPKDRFSAERLKGVDSTLKIQPAKLEDSAVYLCASSAQGIEQYFGPGTRLTVT.

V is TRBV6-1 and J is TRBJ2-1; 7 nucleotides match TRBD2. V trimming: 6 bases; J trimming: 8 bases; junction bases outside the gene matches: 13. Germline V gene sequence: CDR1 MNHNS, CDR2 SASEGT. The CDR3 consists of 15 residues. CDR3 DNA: TGTGCCAGCAGAACCTCCTCGGGCGGGAGCGATGAGCAGTTCTTC. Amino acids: CASRTSSGGSDEQFF.

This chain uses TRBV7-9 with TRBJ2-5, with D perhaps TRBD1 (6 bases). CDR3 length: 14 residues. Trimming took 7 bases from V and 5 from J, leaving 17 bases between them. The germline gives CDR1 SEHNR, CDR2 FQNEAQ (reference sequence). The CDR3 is CASNLQGIWETQYF. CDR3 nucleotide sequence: TGTGCCAGCAACCTCCAGGGGATTTGGGAGACCCAGTACTTC.

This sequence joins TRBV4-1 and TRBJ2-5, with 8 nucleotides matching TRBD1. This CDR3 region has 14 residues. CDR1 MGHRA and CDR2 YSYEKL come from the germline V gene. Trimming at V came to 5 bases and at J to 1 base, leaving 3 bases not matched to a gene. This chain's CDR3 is CASSWGTGQETQYF. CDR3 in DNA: TGCGCCAGCAGCTGGGGGACAGGCCAAGAGACCCAGTACTTC.

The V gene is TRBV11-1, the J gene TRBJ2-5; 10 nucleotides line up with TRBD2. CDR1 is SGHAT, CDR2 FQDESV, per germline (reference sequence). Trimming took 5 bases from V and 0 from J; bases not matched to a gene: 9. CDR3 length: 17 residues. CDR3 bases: TGTGCCAGCAGCCCCCTTTGGCTAGCGGGAGACCAAGAGACCCAGTACTTC. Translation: CASSPLWLAGDQETQYF.

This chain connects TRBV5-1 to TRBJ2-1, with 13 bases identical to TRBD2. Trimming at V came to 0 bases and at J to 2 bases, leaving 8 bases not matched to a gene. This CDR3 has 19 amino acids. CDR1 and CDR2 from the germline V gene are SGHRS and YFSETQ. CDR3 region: CASSLELAGGHYTYNEQFF. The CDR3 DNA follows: TGCGCCAGCAGCTTGGAACTAGCGGGAGGGCACTATACCTACAATGAGCAGTTCTTC.

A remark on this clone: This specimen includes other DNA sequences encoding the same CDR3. Here the CDR3 reads CASSPRGPDTQYF. The DNA for the CDR3 is TGTGCCAGCAGCCCGCGCGGGCCAGATACGCAGTATTTT. J is TRBJ2-3 and V is TRBV7-9, with D possibly matching TRBD2 (5 bases). This CDR3 is 13 amino acids long. Trimming shortened V by 5 bases and J by 4 bases, and 10 bases separated the two germline ends. The V gene's germline CDR1 is SEHNR and CDR2 FQNEAQ (reference sequence).

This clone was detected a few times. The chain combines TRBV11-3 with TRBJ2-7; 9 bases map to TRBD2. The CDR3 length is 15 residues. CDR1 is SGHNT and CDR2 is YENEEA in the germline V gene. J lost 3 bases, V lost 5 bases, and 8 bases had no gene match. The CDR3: CASSLTDSGGYEQYF. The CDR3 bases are TGTGCCAGCAGCCTAACTGATAGCGGGGGCTACGAGCAGTACTTC.

CDR3 protein: CASRPPGDRAHEQFF. CDR3 in DNA: TGTGCCAGCAGACCCCCGGGGGACAGGGCCCATGAGCAGTTCTTC. The gene calls are TRBV2 and TRBJ2-1; 9 bases match TRBD1. Trimming cost V 6 bases and J 8 bases; bases outside gene matches: 11. Germline V lookup: CDR1 SNHLY, CDR2 FYNNEI. The CDR3 length is 15 residues.

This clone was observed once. The CDR3 DNA follows: TGCGCCAGCAGCCAAGGGGCAGGGGTTGAGAATGGCTACACCTTC. It is translated as CASSQGAGVENGYTF. V usage is TRBV4-1 and J usage is TRBJ1-2; D is perhaps TRBD1 (6 bases). CDR3 length equals 15 residues. Germline CDR1 MGHRA, CDR2 YSYEKL. Trimming pared 1 base from V and 6 bases from J, leaving 15 bases between.

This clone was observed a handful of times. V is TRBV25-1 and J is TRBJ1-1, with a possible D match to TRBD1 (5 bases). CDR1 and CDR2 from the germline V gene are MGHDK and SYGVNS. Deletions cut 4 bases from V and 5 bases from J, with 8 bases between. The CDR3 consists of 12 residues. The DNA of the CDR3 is TGTGCCAGCAGTGTTGACAGTACTGAAGCTTTCTTT. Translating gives CASSVDSTEAFF.